This T cell receptor (beta chain) was obtained from a study of yellow fever vaccine responses in identical twins. Whole-study results and caveats: Reportedly, the response of twins' T cells to the vaccine seemed partly convergent, partly personalized.

TCRdb independently ran MiXCR on the RT-PCR reads; one entry per CDR3 protein. This table has approximately 17,000 distinct CDR3 sequences, approximately 68% appearing once. V lost 5 bases, J lost 5 bases, and 17 bases lay in between. Germline V gives CDR1 SGHVS, CDR2 FNYEAQ. The CDR3 consists of 15 residues. About this clonotype itself: Its antigen is currently unknown.

The clonotype was recovered from a woman under 30 who received the yellow fever vaccine. Sequencing was performed on T cells from blood (PBMCs), unsorted or a sorted subset (not recorded which), taken before or after yellow fever vaccination (not recorded which). J is TRBJ2-3 and V is TRBV7-6; D is undetermined. In nucleotides, the CDR3 is TGTGCCAGCAGCCCCGGCGCGAGCCTTCGAGATACGCAGTATTTT. Translation gives CASSPGASLRDTQYF.